The source of this T cell receptor (beta chain) is a study of shared clonotypes between healthy human individuals. Germline lookup yields CDR1 SGHRS and CDR2 YFSETQ. V shed 4 bases, J shed 0 bases, and the junction held 11 bases outside the gene matches. CDR3 length equals 18 residues. Only in-frame clones appear in the TCRdb table, and some are missing; sequencing was by immunoSEQ multiplex PCR. This sample carries some 2,100,000 clones, nearly 97% of them seen once, and the ten largest clones take around 0.13%. The sample taken for sequencing was naive CD4+ T cells sorted from blood. Stated subset: CD45RA+ positively selected. The chain has TRBV5-1 and TRBJ2-3; 10 bases line up with TRBD2. This receptor was taken from a young man in good health. As DNA, the CDR3 is TGCGCCAGCAGCATGCGACGGACTAGCGGACGTAGCACAGATACGCAGTATTTT. As protein: CASSMRRTSGRSTDTQYF.